A selection of T cell receptor beta chains follows, all from one sample in a study of T cell changes during pregnancy in multiple sclerosis. Here immunoSEQ multiplex PCR was the method, and the copy in TCRdb shows in-frame clones only, minus some. The data show approximately 87,000 clones, with around nine tenths seen just once and roughly 0.44% held by the top ten. The input for sequencing was CD4+ T cells from peripheral blood mononuclear cells, taken in the second trimester of pregnancy. Source of these receptors: a female donor with multiple sclerosis, enrolled in a pregnancy study. Both conserved end residues are part of each CDR3. Each record gives: J gene, V gene, D gene, CDR3 protein, CDR3 DNA. D genes are given only for firm matches.

TRBJ1-1 | TRBV19 | TRBD1 | CASSMYRGNTEAFF | TGTGCCAGTAGTATGTACAGGGGGAACACTGAAGCTTTCTTT
TRBJ2-3 | TRBV27 | TRBD2 | CASSSLAGVVVDTQYF | TGTGCCAGCAGCTCCCTAGCGGGAGTTGTGGTTGATACGCAGTATTTT
TRBJ2-1 | TRBV5-6 | TRBD1 | CASSLGGTGLSYNEQFF | TGTGCCAGCAGCTTGGGGGGGACAGGACTCTCCTACAATGAGCAGTTCTTC
TRBJ2-1 | TRBV19 | - | CASSMGREQFF | TGTGCCAGTAGTATGGGGCGTGAGCAGTTCTTC
TRBJ2-3 | TRBV5-1 | TRBD2 | CASSRTPIAGGRADTQYF | TGCGCCAGCAGCCGGACGCCCATAGCGGGGGGAAGGGCAGATACGCAGTATTTT
TRBJ2-3 | TRBV6-1 | - | CASSWAADTQYF | TGTGCCAGCTCTTGGGCAGCAGATACGCAGTATTTT
TRBJ2-1 | TRBV5-4 | TRBD2 | CASSLAGLVWEQFF | TGTGCCAGCAGTTTGGCCGGACTAGTATGGGAACAGTTCTTC
TRBJ1-2 | TRBV7-9 | TRBD1 | CASSRGTEIHGYTF | TGTGCCAGCAGTCGCGGGACAGAAATCCATGGCTACACCTTC
TRBJ2-2 | TRBV5-1 | TRBD1 | CASSLPGQVDTGELFF | TGCGCCAGCAGCTTGCCCGGACAGGTGGACACCGGGGAGCTGTTTTTT
TRBJ2-5 | TRBV19 | - | CASSIGAGKKETQYF | TGTGCCAGTAGTATAGGGGCGGGAAAAAAAGAGACCCAGTACTTC
TRBJ1-2 | TRBV18 | - | CASSYRTADNYGYTF | TGTGCCAGCTCATACAGGACAGCGGATAACTATGGCTACACCTTC
TRBJ1-2 | TRBV2 | - | CASSVQGTGYTF | TGTGCCAGCAGTGTACAGGGTACCGGCTACACCTTC
TRBJ2-1 | TRBV2 | TRBD2 | CASRGEVLAGGEQFF | TGTGCCAGCAGGGGCGAGGTCCTAGCGGGAGGCGAGCAGTTCTTC
TRBJ2-1 | TRBV6-6 | TRBD2 | CASSYTSGRRGNEQFF | TGTGCCAGCAGTTACACTAGCGGGAGACGTGGCAATGAGCAGTTCTTC
TRBJ1-4 | TRBV18 | - | CASSLSTGGNEKLFF | TGTGCCAGCTCACTTTCGACGGGAGGAAATGAAAAACTGTTTTTT
TRBJ2-5 | TRBV6-6 | - | CASQNPETQYF | TGTGCCAGCCAGAATCCAGAGACCCAGTACTTC
TRBJ2-5 | TRBV19 | - | CASSIITGETQYF | TGTGCCAGTAGTATCATAACGGGAGAGACCCAGTACTTC
TRBJ1-5 | TRBV5-1 | TRBD1 | CASSVGQGDQPQHF | TGCGCCAGCAGCGTGGGACAGGGTGATCAGCCCCAGCATTTT
TRBJ1-1 | TRBV6-6 | - | CASGGESENTEAFF | TGTGCCAGCGGGGGGGAATCGGAGAACACTGAAGCTTTCTTT
TRBJ2-1 | TRBV4-3 | - | CASSQDASSGQFF | TGCGCCAGCAGCCAAGATGCCTCTTCGGGGCAGTTCTTC
TRBJ1-4 | TRBV28 | TRBD1 | CASSTNRGLGEKLFF | TGTGCCAGCAGTACAAACAGGGGGCTAGGTGAAAAACTGTTTTTT
TRBJ2-1 | TRBV7-2 | TRBD2 | CASSLALEGGEQFF | TGTGCCAGCAGCTTAGCGCTTGAGGGAGGGGAGCAGTTCTTC
TRBJ2-3 | TRBV7-2 | TRBD2 | CASSLVNWGGTQYF | TGTGCCAGCAGCTTAGTAAATTGGGGGGGTACGCAGTATTTT
TRBJ1-1 | TRBV5-5 | - | CASTNLGGSRTEAFF | TGTGCCAGCACCAATTTGGGGGGTTCACGAACTGAAGCTTTCTTT
TRBJ2-7 | TRBV6-5 | TRBD2 | CASSARRGLESEQYF | TGTGCCAGCAGTGCCCGGCGAGGACTAGAAAGCGAGCAGTACTTC
TRBJ2-7 | TRBV4-1 | - | CASSLDTGPSSYEQYF | TGCGCCAGCAGCCTGGACACAGGTCCTAGCTCCTACGAGCAGTACTTC
TRBJ1-4 | TRBV23-1 | - | CASSPDREVREKLFF | TGCGCCAGCAGTCCCGATCGGGAGGTCCGGGAAAAACTGTTTTTT
TRBJ2-7 | TRBV21-1 | - | CASSKRGGGQGGYEQYF | TGTGCCAGCAGCAAACGAGGGGGAGGGCAAGGAGGCTACGAGCAGTACTTC